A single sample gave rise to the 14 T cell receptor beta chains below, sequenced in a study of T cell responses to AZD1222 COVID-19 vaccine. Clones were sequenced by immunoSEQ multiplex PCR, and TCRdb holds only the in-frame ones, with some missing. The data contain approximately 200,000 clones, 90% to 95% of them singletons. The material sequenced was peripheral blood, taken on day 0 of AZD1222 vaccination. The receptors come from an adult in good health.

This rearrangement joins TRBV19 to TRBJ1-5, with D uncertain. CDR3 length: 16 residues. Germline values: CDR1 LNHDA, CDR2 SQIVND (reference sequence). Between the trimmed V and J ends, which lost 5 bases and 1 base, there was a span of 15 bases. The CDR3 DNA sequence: TGTGCCAGTAGTTCAGTCACAGTAAGGAGCAATCAGCCCCAGCATTTT. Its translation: CASSSVTVRSNQPQHF.

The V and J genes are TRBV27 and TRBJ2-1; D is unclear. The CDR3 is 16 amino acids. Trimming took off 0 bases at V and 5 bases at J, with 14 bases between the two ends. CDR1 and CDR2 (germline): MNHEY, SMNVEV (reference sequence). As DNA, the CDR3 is TGTGCCAGCAGTTTATCGTCGCGGCCGCCTAACAATGAGCAGTTCTTC. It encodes CASSLSSRPPNNEQFF.

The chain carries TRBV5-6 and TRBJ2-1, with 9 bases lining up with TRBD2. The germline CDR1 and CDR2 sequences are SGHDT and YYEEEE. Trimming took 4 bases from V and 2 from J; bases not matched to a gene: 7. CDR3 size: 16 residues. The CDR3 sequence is CASSALAGVPYNEQFF. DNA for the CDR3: TGTGCCAGCAGCGCGTTAGCGGGAGTTCCCTACAATGAGCAGTTCTTC.

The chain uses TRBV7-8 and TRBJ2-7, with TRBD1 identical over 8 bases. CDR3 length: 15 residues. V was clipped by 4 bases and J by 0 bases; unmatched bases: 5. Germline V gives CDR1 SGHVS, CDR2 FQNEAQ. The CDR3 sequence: CASSSTTGDSYEQYF. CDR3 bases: TGTGCCAGCAGCTCAACGACAGGGGACTCCTACGAGCAGTACTTC.

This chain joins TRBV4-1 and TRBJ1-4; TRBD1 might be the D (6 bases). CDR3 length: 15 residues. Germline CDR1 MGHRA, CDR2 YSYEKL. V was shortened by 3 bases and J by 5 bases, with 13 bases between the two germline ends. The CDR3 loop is CASSHPGTRNEKLFF. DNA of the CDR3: TGCGCCAGCAGCCACCCCGGGACAAGGAATGAAAAACTGTTTTTT.

CDR3 sequence reads: CASSQGVIANYGYTF. DNA of the CDR3: TGTGCCAGCAGCCAGGGGGTCATAGCTAACTATGGCTACACCTTC. The chain couples TRBV3-1 (or the pseudogene TRBV3-2) to TRBJ1-2; a weak D match, TRBD1 (5 bases). CDR3 length: 15 amino acids. From germline, CDR1 is LGHDT and CDR2 YNNKEL (reference sequence). V lost 3 bases to trimming and J lost 0 bases, with 11 bases between them.

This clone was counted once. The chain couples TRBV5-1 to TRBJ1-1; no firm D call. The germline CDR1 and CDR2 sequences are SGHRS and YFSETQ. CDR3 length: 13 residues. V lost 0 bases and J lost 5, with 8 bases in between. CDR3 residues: CASSLAKNTEAFF. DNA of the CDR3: TGCGCCAGCAGCTTGGCCAAAAATACTGAAGCTTTCTTT.

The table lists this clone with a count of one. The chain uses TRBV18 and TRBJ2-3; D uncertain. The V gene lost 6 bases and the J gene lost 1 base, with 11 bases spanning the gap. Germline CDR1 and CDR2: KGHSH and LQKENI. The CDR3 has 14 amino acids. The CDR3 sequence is CASSPVPGTDTQYF. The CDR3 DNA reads TGTGCCAGCTCCCCAGTTCCGGGCACAGATACGCAGTATTTT.

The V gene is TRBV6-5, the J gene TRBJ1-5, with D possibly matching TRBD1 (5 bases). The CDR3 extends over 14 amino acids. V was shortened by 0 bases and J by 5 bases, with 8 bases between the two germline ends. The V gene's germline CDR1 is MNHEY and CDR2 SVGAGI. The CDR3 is CASSYSGVHQPQHF. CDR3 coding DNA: TGTGCCAGCAGTTACTCAGGGGTCCATCAGCCCCAGCATTTT.

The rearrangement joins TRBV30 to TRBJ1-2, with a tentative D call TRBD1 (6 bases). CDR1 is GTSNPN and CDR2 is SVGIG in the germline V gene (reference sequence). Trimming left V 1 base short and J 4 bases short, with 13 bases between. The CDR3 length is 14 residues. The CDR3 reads CAWSAGGGSYGYTF. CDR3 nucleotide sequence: TGTGCCTGGAGTGCTGGGGGCGGGAGCTATGGCTACACCTTC.

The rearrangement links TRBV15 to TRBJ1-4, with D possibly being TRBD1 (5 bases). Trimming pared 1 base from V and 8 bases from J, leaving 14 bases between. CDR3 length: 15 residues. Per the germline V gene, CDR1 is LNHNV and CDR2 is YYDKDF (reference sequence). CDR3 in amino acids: CATSRVGGSSEKLFF. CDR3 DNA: TGTGCCACCAGCAGAGTCGGGGGTTCTTCGGAAAAACTGTTTTTT. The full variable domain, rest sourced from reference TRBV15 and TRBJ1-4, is DAMVIQNPRYQVTQFGKPVTLSCSQTLNHNVMYWYQQKSSQAPKLLFHYYDKDFNNEADTPDNFQSRRPNTSFCFLDIRSPGLGDTAMYLCATSRVGGSSEKLFFGSGTQLSVL.

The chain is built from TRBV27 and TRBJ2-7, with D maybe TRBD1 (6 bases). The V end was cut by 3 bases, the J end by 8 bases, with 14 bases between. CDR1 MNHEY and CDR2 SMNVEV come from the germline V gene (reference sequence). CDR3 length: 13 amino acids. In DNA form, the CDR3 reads TGTGCCAGCAGTTTGGCTGGCAGGGGTAAGCAGTACTTC. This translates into CASSLAGRGKQYF.

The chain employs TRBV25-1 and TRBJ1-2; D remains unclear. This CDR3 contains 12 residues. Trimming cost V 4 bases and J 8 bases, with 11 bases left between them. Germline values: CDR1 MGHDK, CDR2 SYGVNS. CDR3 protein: CASSAGVEGYTF. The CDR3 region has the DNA TGTGCCAGCAGTGCTGGGGTGGAGGGCTACACCTTC.

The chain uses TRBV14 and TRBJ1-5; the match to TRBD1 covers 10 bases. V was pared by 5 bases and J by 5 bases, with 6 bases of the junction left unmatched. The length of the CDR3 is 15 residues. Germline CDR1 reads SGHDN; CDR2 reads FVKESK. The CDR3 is CASSCRDRGHQPQHF. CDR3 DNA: TGTGCCAGCAGCTGCCGGGACAGGGGTCATCAGCCCCAGCATTTT. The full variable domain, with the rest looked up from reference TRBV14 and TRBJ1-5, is EAGVTQFPSHSVIEKGQTVTLRCDPISGHDNLYWYRRVMGKEIKFLLHFVKESKQDESGMPNNRFLAERTGGTYSTLKVQPAELEDSGVYFCASSCRDRGHQPQHFGDGTRLSIL.